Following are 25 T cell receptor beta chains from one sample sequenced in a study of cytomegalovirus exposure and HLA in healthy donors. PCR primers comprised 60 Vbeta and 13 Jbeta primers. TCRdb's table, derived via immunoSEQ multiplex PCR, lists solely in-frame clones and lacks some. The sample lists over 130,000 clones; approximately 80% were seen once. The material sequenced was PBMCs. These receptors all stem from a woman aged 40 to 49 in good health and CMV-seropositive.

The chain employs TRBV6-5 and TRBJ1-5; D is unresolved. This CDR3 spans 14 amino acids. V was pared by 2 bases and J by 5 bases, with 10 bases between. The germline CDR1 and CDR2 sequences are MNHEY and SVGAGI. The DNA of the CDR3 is TGTGCCAGCAGTTACGGGCAGTTCGATCAGCCCCAGCATTTT. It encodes CASSYGQFDQPQHF.

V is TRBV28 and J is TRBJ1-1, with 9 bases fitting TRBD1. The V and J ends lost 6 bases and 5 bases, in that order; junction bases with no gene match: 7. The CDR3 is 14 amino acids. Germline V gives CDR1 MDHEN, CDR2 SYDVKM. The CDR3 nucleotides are TGTGCCAGCAGGCCCGGACAGGGGCGGACTGAAGCTTTCTTT. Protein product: CASRPGQGRTEAFF.

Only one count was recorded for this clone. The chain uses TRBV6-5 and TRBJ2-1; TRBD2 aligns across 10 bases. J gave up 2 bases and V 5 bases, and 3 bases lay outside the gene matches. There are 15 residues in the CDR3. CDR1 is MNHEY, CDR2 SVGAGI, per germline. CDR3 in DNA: TGTGCCAGCAGTCCTAGCGGGAGCCCCTACAATGAGCAGTTCTTC. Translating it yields CASSPSGSPYNEQFF.

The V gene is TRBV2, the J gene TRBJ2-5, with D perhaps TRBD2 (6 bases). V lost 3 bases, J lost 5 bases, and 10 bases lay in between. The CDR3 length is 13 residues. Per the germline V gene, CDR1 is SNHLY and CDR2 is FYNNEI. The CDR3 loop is CASSDVGSETQYF. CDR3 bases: TGTGCCAGCAGTGATGTCGGGAGTGAGACCCAGTACTTC. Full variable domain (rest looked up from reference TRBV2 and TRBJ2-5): EPEVTQTPSHQVTQMGQEVILRCVPISNHLYFYWYRQILGQKVEFLVSFYNNEISEKSEIFDDQFSVERPDGSNFTLKIRSTKLEDSAMYFCASSDVGSETQYFGPGTRLLVL.

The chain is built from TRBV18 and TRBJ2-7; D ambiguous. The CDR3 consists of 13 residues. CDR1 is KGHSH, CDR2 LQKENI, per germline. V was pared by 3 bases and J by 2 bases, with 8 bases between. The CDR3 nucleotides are TGTGCCAGCTCACCCAGCGAGACCTACGAGCAGTACTTC. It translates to CASSPSETYEQYF.

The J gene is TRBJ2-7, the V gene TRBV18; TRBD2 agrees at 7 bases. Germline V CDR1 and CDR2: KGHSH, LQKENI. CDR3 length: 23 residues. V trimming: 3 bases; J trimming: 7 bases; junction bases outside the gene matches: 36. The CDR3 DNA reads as TGTGCCAGCTCACCCATGGATATCCCGGGGATGATAGGGAAGGGGAGCGGGACCCAGGAGCAGTACTTC. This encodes CASSPMDIPGMIGKGSGTQEQYF.

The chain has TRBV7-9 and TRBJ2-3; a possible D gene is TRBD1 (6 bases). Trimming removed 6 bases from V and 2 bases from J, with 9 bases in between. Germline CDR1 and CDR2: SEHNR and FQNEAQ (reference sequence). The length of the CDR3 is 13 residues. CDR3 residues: CASRDRLTDTQYF. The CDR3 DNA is TGTGCCAGCAGGGACAGACTCACAGATACGCAGTATTTT.

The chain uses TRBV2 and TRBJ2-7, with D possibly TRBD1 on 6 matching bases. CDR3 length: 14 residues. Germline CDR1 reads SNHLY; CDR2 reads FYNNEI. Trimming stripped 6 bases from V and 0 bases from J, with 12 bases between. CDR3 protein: CASRRTELSYEQYF. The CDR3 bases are TGTGCCAGCAGAAGGACAGAGCTCTCCTACGAGCAGTACTTC. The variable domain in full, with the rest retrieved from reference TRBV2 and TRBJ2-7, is EPEVTQTPSHQVTQMGQEVILRCVPISNHLYFYWYRQILGQKVEFLVSFYNNEISEKSEIFDDQFSVERPDGSNFTLKIRSTKLEDSAMYFCASRRTELSYEQYFGPGTRLTVT.

The CDR3 sequence: CASTPEAVYNEQFF. The CDR3 nucleotides read TGTGCCAGTACCCCAGAAGCGGTATACAATGAGCAGTTCTTC. The J gene is TRBJ2-1, the V gene TRBV2, with a tentative D call TRBD2 (5 bases). Germline V gene lookup returns CDR1 SNHLY and CDR2 FYNNEI. With 9 bases removed from V and 4 bases from J, the gap between germline ends came to 16 bases. This CDR3 is 14 amino acids long.

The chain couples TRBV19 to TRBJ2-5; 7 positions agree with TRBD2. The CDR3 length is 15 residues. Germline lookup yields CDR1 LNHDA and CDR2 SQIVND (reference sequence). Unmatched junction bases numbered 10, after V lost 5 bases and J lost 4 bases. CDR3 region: CASSSRRLAAETQYF. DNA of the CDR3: TGTGCCAGTAGTTCACGCCGTCTAGCGGCAGAGACCCAGTACTTC.

CDR3 amino acids: CASSSARQGNTEAFF. CDR3 in DNA: TGTGCCAGCAGCTCGGCAAGACAGGGAAACACTGAAGCTTTCTTT. The chain uses TRBV5-4 and TRBJ1-1; TRBD1 matches 7 bases. This CDR3 contains 15 residues. V trimming: 3 bases; J trimming: 2 bases; junction bases outside the gene matches: 7. The germline gives CDR1 SGHNT, CDR2 YYREEE (reference sequence). Supplemented by reference TRBV5-4 and TRBJ1-1, the full variable domain reads ETGVTQSPTHLIKTRGQQVTLRCSSQSGHNTVSWYQQALGQGPQFIFQYYREEENGRGNFPPRFSGLQFPNYSSELNVNALELDDSALYLCASSSARQGNTEAFFGQGTRLTVV.

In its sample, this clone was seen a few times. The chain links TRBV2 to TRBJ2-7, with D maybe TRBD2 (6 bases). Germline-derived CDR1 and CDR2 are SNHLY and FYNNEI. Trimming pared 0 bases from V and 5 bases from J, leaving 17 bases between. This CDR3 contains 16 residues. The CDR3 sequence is CASSEASGSRGDEQYF. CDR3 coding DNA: TGTGCCAGCAGTGAAGCCTCCGGGAGCCGAGGAGACGAGCAGTACTTC.

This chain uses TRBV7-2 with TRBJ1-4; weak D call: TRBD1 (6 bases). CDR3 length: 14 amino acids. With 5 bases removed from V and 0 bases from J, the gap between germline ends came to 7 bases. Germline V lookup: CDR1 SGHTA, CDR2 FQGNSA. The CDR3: CASSRTATNEKLFF. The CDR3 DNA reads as TGTGCCAGCAGCCGGACAGCAACTAATGAAAAACTGTTTTTT.

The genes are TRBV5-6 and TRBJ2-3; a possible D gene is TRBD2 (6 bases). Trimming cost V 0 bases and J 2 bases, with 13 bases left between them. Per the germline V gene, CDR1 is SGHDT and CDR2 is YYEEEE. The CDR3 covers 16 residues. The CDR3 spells CASSLGWEASTDTQYF. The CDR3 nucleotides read TGTGCCAGCAGCTTGGGGTGGGAGGCCTCCACAGATACGCAGTATTTT.

Here the CDR3 reads CAISESGESYNEQFF. In DNA, the CDR3 is TGTGCCATCAGTGAGAGCGGGGAGTCCTACAATGAGCAGTTCTTC. The chain joins TRBV10-3 to TRBJ2-1, with 7 bases matching TRBD2. This CDR3 has 15 amino acids. The V segment lost 2 bases and the J segment 1 base; nucleotides outside the gene matches: 2. The germline V gene encodes CDR1 ENHRY and CDR2 SYGVKD.

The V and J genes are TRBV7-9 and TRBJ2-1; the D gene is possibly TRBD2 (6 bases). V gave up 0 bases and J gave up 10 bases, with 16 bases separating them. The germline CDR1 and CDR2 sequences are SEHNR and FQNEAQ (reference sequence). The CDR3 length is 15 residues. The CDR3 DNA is TGTGCCAGCAGCTTAGCCACGAGTTGGAGCGGGGAGCAGTTCTTC. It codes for CASSLATSWSGEQFF.

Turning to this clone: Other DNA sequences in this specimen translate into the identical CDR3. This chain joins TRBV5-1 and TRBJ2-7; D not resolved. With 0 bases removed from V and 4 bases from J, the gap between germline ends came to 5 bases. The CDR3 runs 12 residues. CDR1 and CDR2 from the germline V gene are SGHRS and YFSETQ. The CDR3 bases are TGCGCCAGCAGCTTGGGAGGATACGAGCAGTACTTC. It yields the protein CASSLGGYEQYF.

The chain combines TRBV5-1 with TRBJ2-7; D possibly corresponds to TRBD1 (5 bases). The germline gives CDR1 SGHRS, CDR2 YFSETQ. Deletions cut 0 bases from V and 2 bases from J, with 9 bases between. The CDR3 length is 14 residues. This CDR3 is CASSLGQTTYEQYF. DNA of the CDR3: TGCGCCAGCAGCTTGGGACAGACCACCTACGAGCAGTACTTC. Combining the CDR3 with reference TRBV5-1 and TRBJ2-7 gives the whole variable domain KAGVTQTPRYLIKTRGQQVTLSCSPISGHRSVSWYQQTPGQGLQFLFEYFSETQRNKGNFPGRFSGRQFSNSRSEMNVSTLELGDSALYLCASSLGQTTYEQYFGPGTRLTVT.

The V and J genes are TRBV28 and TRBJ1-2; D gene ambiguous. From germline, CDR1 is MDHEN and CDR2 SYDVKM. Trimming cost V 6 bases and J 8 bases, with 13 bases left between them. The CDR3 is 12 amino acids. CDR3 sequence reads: CASSSMEGGYTF. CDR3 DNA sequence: TGTGCCAGCAGCTCTATGGAGGGCGGCTACACCTTC.

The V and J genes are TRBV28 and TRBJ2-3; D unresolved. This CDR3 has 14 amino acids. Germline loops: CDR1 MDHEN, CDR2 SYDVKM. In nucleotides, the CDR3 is TGTTCATCCGGCGGCGGAGACGGAACAGATACGCAGTATTTT. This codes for CSSGGGDGTDTQYF.

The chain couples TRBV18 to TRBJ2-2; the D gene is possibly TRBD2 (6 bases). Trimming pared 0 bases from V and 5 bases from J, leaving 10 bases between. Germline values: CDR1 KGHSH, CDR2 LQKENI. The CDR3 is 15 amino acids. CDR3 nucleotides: TGTGCCAGCTCACCACCCCTAGCGAGGACCGGGGAGCTGTTTTTT. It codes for CASSPPLARTGELFF.

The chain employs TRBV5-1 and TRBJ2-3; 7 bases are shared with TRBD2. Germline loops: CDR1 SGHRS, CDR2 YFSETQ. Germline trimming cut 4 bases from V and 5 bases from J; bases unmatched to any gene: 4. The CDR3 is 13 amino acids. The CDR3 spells CASSRTSKDTQYF. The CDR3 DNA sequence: TGCGCCAGCAGCAGGACTAGTAAAGATACGCAGTATTTT.

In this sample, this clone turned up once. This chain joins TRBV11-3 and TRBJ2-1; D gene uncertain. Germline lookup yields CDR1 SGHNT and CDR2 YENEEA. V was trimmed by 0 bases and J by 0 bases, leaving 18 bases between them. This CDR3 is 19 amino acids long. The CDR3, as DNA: TGTGCCAGCAGCTTAGATGATTCTGGAGTCGCAATCTCCTACAATGAGCAGTTCTTC. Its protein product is CASSLDDSGVAISYNEQFF.

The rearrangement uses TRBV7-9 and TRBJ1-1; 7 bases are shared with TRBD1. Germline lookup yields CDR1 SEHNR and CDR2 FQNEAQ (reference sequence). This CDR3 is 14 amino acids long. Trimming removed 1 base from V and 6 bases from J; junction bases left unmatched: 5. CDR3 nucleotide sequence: TGTGCCAGCAGCTTAGTCAGGGGGGTCCCTGAAGCTTTCTTT. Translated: CASSLVRGVPEAFF.

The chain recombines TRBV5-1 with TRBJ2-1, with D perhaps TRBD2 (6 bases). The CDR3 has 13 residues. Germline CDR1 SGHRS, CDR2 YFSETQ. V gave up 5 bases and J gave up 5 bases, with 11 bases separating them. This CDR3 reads CASRRAGHNEQFF. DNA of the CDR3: TGCGCCAGCAGACGAGCGGGTCACAATGAGCAGTTCTTC.